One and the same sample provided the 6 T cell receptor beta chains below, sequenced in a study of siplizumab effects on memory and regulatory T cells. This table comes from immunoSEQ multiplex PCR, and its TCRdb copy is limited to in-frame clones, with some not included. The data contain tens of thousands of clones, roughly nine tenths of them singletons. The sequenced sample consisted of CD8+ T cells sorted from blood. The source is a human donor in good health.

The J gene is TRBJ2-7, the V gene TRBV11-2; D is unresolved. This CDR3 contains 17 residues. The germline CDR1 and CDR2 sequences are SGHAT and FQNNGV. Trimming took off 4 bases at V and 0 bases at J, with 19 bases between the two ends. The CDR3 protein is CASSSPNRPTSSYEQYF. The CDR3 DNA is TGTGCCAGCAGCTCACCCAACCGCCCGACCAGCTCCTACGAGCAGTACTTC. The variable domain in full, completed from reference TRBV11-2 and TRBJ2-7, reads EAGVAQSPRYKIIEKRQSVAFWCNPISGHATLYWYQQILGQGPKLLIQFQNNGVVDDSQLPKDRFSAERLKGVDSTLKIQPAKLEDSAVYLCASSSPNRPTSSYEQYFGPGTRLTVT.

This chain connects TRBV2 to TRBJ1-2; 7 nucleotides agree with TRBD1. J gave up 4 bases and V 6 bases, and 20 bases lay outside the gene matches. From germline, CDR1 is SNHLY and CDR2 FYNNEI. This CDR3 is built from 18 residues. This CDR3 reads CASSESPTGRGSGYGYTF. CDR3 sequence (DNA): TGTGCCAGCAGCGAAAGCCCGACAGGGAGAGGGTCTGGCTATGGCTACACCTTC.

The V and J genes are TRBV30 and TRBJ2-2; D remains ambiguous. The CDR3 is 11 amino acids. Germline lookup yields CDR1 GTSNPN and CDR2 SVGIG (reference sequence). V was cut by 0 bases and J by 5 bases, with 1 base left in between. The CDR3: CAWSVTGELFF. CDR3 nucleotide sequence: TGTGCCTGGAGTGTTACCGGGGAGCTGTTTTTT.

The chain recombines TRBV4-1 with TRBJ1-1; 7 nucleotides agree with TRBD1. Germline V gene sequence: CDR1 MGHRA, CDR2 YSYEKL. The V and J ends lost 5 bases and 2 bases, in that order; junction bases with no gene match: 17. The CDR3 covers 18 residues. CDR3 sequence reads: CASSDRDVPRGLNTEAFF. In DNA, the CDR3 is TGCGCCAGCAGCGACCGGGACGTCCCGAGGGGGCTTAACACTGAAGCTTTCTTT.

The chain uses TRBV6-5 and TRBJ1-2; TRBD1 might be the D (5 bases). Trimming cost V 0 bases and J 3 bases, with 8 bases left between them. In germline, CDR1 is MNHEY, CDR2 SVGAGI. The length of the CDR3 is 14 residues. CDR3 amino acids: CASSYSGGDYGYTF. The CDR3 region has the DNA TGTGCCAGCAGTTACTCGGGGGGTGACTATGGCTACACCTTC.

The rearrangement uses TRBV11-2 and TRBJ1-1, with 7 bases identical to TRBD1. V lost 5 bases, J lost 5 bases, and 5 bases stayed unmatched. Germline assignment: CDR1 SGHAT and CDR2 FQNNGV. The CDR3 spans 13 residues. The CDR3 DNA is TGTGCCAGCAGCCGACAGGGCGTAACTGAAGCTTTCTTT. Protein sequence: CASSRQGVTEAFF. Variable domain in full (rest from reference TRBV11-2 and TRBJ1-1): EAGVAQSPRYKIIEKRQSVAFWCNPISGHATLYWYQQILGQGPKLLIQFQNNGVVDDSQLPKDRFSAERLKGVDSTLKIQPAKLEDSAVYLCASSRQGVTEAFFGQGTRLTVV.